This T cell receptor (beta chain) was captured by sequencing in a study of cytomegalovirus exposure and HLA in healthy donors. The CDR3 runs 14 residues. V lost 6 bases and J lost 1, with 12 bases in between. Germline CDR1 and CDR2: WSHSY and SAAADI. The study ran its PCR with 60 Vbeta and 13 Jbeta primers. Sequenced by immunoSEQ multiplex PCR; TCRdb stores in-frame clones only, minus some. The data contain around 130,000 clones, 65% to 80% of them singletons. The sample taken for sequencing was PBMCs. This clonotype was sampled from a woman aged 18-29 years in good health and CMV-seronegative. This chain links TRBV10-2 with TRBJ1-1, with D perhaps TRBD1 (6 bases). CDR3 in DNA: TGCGCCAGCAGCCTTTTGACAGGGAACACTGAAGCTTTCTTT. It yields the protein CASSLLTGNTEAFF.